This paragraph reports one T cell receptor (beta chain). These data come from a study of graft-versus-host responses after intestinal transplantation. TCRdb's table, derived via immunoSEQ multiplex PCR, lists solely in-frame clones and lacks some. The sample has approximately 50,000 clones, about 90% seen once. Per germline, CDR1 MDHEN and CDR2 SYDVKM. The CDR3 runs 16 residues. V shed 5 bases and J shed 3 bases, with 19 bases lying between them. This receptor was obtained from a human patient who received an intestinal transplant, so some T cells may come from the graft donor. This specimen consisted of PBMCs, obtained 26 days after transplant. The gene calls are TRBV28 and TRBJ1-1; D may be TRBD1 (6 bases). The CDR3 sequence: CASSTYTQGLDTEAFF. For the CDR3, the DNA is TGTGCCAGCAGTACATATACACAGGGTCTGGACACTGAAGCTTTCTTT.